This T cell receptor beta chain was profiled in a study of Ad26.COV2.S vaccination and SARS-CoV-2 variants. Study in general: Participant was drawn from the COV1001 Ad26.COV2.S trial arm. Intramuscular Ad26.COV2.S doses were given once or twice, 56 days apart. Study results and limitations: Post-vaccination spike-specific CD8+ and CD4+ T cell responses reportedly had substantial breadth. Individuals receiving vaccine had higher spike-specific TCR breadth than placebo recipients did.

Specified treatment: over 15 received Ad26.COV2.S at low or high dose, single or two shots; 5 received placebo; per-sample allocation not given. Samples came from day 63 after the first vaccine or placebo injection. Repertoires were generated with immunoSEQ multiplex PCR, while TCRdb's copy carries only in-frame clones and drops some. There are more than 300,000 clones in the sample; 88% occur only once, and 6.4% lies in the top ten. About this clone itself: Its antigen remains unknown.

This TCR derives from a person aged 18-65 years who received the Ad26.COV2.S COVID-19 vaccine or a placebo. Material: peripheral blood, obtained in a trial of Ad26.COV2.S vaccine versus placebo.

The CDR3 here is CASSASWETQYF. The CDR3 nucleotides are TGTGCCAGCAGCGCCAGCTGGGAGACCCAGTACTTC. The J gene is TRBJ2-5, the V gene TRBV12-3 or TRBV12-4; no definite D call. V was shortened by 6 bases and J by 5 bases, with 10 bases between the two germline ends. The CDR3 loop spans 12 amino acids.